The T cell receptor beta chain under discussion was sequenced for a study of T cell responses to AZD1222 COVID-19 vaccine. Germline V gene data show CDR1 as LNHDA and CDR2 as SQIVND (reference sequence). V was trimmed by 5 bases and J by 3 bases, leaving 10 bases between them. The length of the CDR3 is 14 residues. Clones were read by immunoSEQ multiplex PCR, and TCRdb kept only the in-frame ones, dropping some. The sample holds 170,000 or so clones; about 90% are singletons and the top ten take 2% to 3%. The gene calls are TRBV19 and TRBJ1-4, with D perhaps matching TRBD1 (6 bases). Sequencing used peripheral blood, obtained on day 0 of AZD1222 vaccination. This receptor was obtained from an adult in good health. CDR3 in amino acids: CASSQGKANEKLFF. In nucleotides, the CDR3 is TGTGCCAGTAGTCAGGGGAAGGCTAATGAAAAACTGTTTTTT.